The 26 T cell receptor beta chains below were found in one sample sequenced in a study of control samples from healthy donors and cancer patients. Some clones are missing from TCRdb's copy, which holds only in-frame ones; the method was immunoSEQ multiplex PCR. Of 110,000 or so clones in the sample, 85% to 90% were seen once. The sample was blood. The receptors were sampled from a man between 25 and 39 years old in good health.

This clone has only one observation. This sequence joins TRBV6-5 and TRBJ1-2, with D possibly matching TRBD1 (5 bases). The V gene lost 4 bases and the J gene lost 7 bases, with 13 bases spanning the gap. This CDR3 is 13 amino acids long. Per germline, CDR1 MNHEY and CDR2 SVGAGI. The CDR3 reads CASSFDSSTGYTF. The DNA of the CDR3 is TGTGCCAGCAGTTTTGACAGTAGTACTGGCTACACCTTC.

The rearrangement uses TRBV6-5 and TRBJ1-4; D remains ambiguous. Trimming took 5 bases from V and 7 from J, leaving 8 bases between them. Germline lookup yields CDR1 MNHEY and CDR2 SVGAGI. The length of the CDR3 is 12 residues. The CDR3 sequence: CASSPSFEKLFF. The CDR3 coding sequence is TGTGCCAGCAGTCCTTCATTTGAAAAACTGTTTTTT.

The CDR3 DNA reads as TGTGCCACCAGTGATTTACTCGGCACTGAAGCTTTCTTT. This codes for CATSDLLGTEAFF. This rearrangement joins TRBV24-1 to TRBJ1-1; unclear D gene. The CDR3 is 13 amino acids. Looked up from germline, CDR1 is KGHDR and CDR2 is SFDVKD. Deletions cut 1 base from V and 4 bases from J, with 6 bases between.

This chain joins TRBV11-3 and TRBJ2-7; tentatively, D is TRBD1 (5 bases). CDR3 size: 15 residues. V gave up 3 bases and J gave up 3 bases, with 15 bases separating them. Germline CDR1 SGHNT, CDR2 YENEEA. In DNA, the CDR3 is TGTGCCAGCAGCTTCATGGGGCAGGGTGGCTACGAGCAGTACTTC. Protein product: CASSFMGQGGYEQYF.

The chain has TRBV19 and TRBJ1-1; TRBD1 matches 7 bases. The CDR3 is 13 amino acids. Germline CDR1 and CDR2: LNHDA and SQIVND (reference sequence). The V gene end was trimmed by 5 bases and the J gene end by 4 bases; junction bases not matched to a gene: 4. This CDR3 is CASSRRGGTEAFF. CDR3 bases: TGTGCCAGTAGTCGCAGGGGGGGCACTGAAGCTTTCTTT.

The chain joins TRBV6-5 to TRBJ2-7; D may be TRBD1 (6 bases). V was pared by 6 bases and J by 5 bases, with 14 bases between. The CDR3 length is 13 residues. Germline CDR1 reads MNHEY; CDR2 reads SVGAGI. The CDR3 region is CASRPPGQHEQYV. The CDR3 region has the DNA TGTGCCAGCAGGCCGCCGGGACAACACGAGCAGTACGTC.

A single count supports this clone. This sequence joins TRBV12-3 or TRBV12-4 and TRBJ1-2, with unresolved D. CDR3 size: 12 residues. V was pared by 3 bases and J by 9 bases, with 11 bases between. The CDR3 bases are TGTGCCAGCAGTTTTGGTCAGTTCAGCTACACCTTC. This encodes CASSFGQFSYTF.

The chain carries TRBV13 and TRBJ1-2; tentatively, D is TRBD1 (6 bases). Germline CDR1 and CDR2: PRHDT and FYEKMQ (reference sequence). This CDR3 has 16 residues. The germline V and J ends were trimmed by 4 bases and 5 bases, with 20 bases remaining between them. CDR3 loop: CASSWDTGSARYGYTF. In DNA form, the CDR3 reads TGTGCCAGCAGCTGGGACACCGGGTCAGCGAGATATGGCTACACCTTC.

This clone was counted only a few times. V is TRBV30 and J is TRBJ1-4, with 9 bases fitting TRBD1. V lost 7 bases to trimming and J lost 0 bases; unmatched junction nucleotides: 15. CDR1 GTSNPN and CDR2 SVGIG come from the germline V gene (reference sequence). The CDR3 has 18 amino acids. The CDR3 loop is CALRRQGVKHPTNEKLFF. In DNA form, the CDR3 reads TGTGCCTTACGCCGACAGGGGGTAAAACACCCAACTAATGAAAAACTGTTTTTT.

Only a few counts were recorded for this clone. The chain uses TRBV4-2 and TRBJ2-5; maybe TRBD2 (6 bases). V was trimmed by 0 bases and J by 5 bases, leaving 19 bases between them. Germline V gene data show CDR1 as LGHNA and CDR2 as YNFKEQ. The CDR3 has 17 residues. The CDR3 loop reads CASSQDGTRGGGETQYF. CDR3 DNA sequence: TGTGCCAGCAGCCAAGATGGAACGCGGGGTGGGGGGGAGACCCAGTACTTC.

The rearrangement links TRBV30 to TRBJ1-1; D is undetermined. Germline assignment: CDR1 GTSNPN and CDR2 SVGIG (reference sequence). V lost 1 base to trimming and J lost 5 bases, with 8 bases between them. CDR3 size: 12 residues. The CDR3 DNA follows: TGTGCCTGGAGTGGAGGGTGGACTGAAGCTTTCTTT. It specifies CAWSGGWTEAFF. The full variable domain, completed using reference TRBV30 and TRBJ1-1, is SQTIHQWPATLVQPVGSPLSLECTVEGTSNPNLYWYRQAAGRGLQLLFYSVGIGQISSEVPQNLSASRPQDRQFILSSKKLLLSDSGFYLCAWSGGWTEAFFGQGTRLTVV.

The J gene is TRBJ1-5, the V gene TRBV4-1, with D possibly matching TRBD1 (5 bases). The germline gives CDR1 MGHRA, CDR2 YSYEKL. The CDR3 sequence is 15 residues long. The V gene lost 1 base and the J gene lost 3 bases, with 10 bases spanning the gap. The CDR3 region is CASSQGQGYNQPQHF. DNA of the CDR3: TGCGCCAGCAGCCAAGGTCAGGGTTACAATCAGCCCCAGCATTTT.

This clone was recorded a few times. The chain has TRBV5-6 and TRBJ1-5, with D possibly matching TRBD1 (5 bases). CDR3 size: 13 residues. CDR1 SGHDT and CDR2 YYEEEE come from the germline V gene. Trimming removed 4 bases from V and 3 bases from J, with 8 bases in between. The CDR3 protein is CASSRGYNQPQHF. DNA for the CDR3: TGTGCCAGCAGCCGGGGCTACAATCAGCCCCAGCATTTT. The variable domain in full, completed from reference TRBV5-6 and TRBJ1-5, reads DAGVTQSPTHLIKTRGQQVTLRCSPKSGHDTVSWYQQALGQGPQFIFQYYEEEERQRGNFPDRFSGHQFPNYSSELNVNALLLGDSALYLCASSRGYNQPQHFGDGTRLSIL.

The chain has TRBV19 and TRBJ1-1; possibly TRBD1 for D (5 bases). Germline values: CDR1 LNHDA, CDR2 SQIVND (reference sequence). The CDR3 runs 13 residues. V dropped 7 bases and J dropped 0 bases, with 9 bases sitting between them. The CDR3 protein is CASTGQLNTEAFF. In nucleotides, the CDR3 is TGTGCCAGTACCGGACAACTGAACACTGAAGCTTTCTTT. The full variable domain, in which reference TRBV19 and TRBJ1-1 provide the parts outside the CDR3, is DGGITQSPKYLFRKEGQNVTLSCEQNLNHDAMYWYRQDPGQGLRLIYYSQIVNDFQKGDIAEGYSVSREKKESFPLTVTSAQKNPTAFYLCASTGQLNTEAFFGQGTRLTVV.

The chain is built from TRBV5-1 and TRBJ1-2, with 7 bases fitting TRBD1. Germline assignment: CDR1 SGHRS and CDR2 YFSETQ. V trimming: 4 bases; J trimming: 2 bases; junction bases outside the gene matches: 2. CDR3 length: 13 residues. CDR3 protein: CASSPGQNYGYTF. CDR3 DNA: TGCGCCAGCAGCCCGGGACAGAACTATGGCTACACCTTC.

This rearrangement joins TRBV7-9 to TRBJ2-7; a weak D match, TRBD1 (6 bases). The CDR3 runs to 15 residues. CDR1 SEHNR and CDR2 FQNEAQ come from the germline V gene (reference sequence). V lost 4 bases, J lost 2 bases, and 15 bases lay in between. The CDR3 region has the DNA TGTGCCAGCAGCTCATACCGGGACATGCCCTACGAGCAGTACTTC. Protein sequence: CASSSYRDMPYEQYF. Full variable domain (outside the CDR3, taken from reference TRBV7-9 and TRBJ2-7): DTGVSQNPRHKITKRGQNVTFRCDPISEHNRLYWYRQTLGQGPEFLTYFQNEAQLEKSRLLSDRFSAERPKGSFSTLEIQRTEQGDSAMYLCASSSYRDMPYEQYFGPGTRLTVT.

The V and J genes are TRBV7-8 and TRBJ2-1; TRBD1 might be the D (5 bases). The CDR3 is 13 residues long. Germline values: CDR1 SGHVS, CDR2 FQNEAQ. V was pared by 2 bases and J by 7 bases, with 9 bases between. CDR3 bases: TGTGCCAGCAGCTTAACAGGTGGGAATGAGCAGTTCTTC. This gives the protein CASSLTGGNEQFF. Full variable domain (remainder filled in from reference TRBV7-8 and TRBJ2-1): GAGVSQSPRYKVAKRGQDVALRCDPISGHVSLFWYQQALGQGPEFLTYFQNEAQLDKSGLPSDRFFAERPEGSVSTLKIQRTQQEDSAVYLCASSLTGGNEQFFGPGTRLTVL.

The genes are TRBV5-1 and TRBJ1-5; D possibly corresponds to TRBD1 (6 bases). Trimming pared 0 bases from V and 7 bases from J, leaving 14 bases between. The germline CDR1 and CDR2 sequences are SGHRS and YFSETQ. The CDR3 runs 15 residues. CDR3 in DNA: TGCGCCAGCAGCTTGGCGGGGGCTGGGAGCCAGCCCCAGCATTTT. This translates into CASSLAGAGSQPQHF.

V usage is TRBV19 and J usage is TRBJ1-4; 8 positions match TRBD1. In germline, CDR1 is LNHDA, CDR2 SQIVND (reference sequence). With 6 bases clipped from V and 1 base from J, the junction kept 4 bases outside the gene matches. This CDR3 has 15 residues. This CDR3 reads CASSKQGGTNEKLFF. DNA for the CDR3: TGTGCCAGTAGCAAACAGGGGGGAACTAATGAAAAACTGTTTTTT.

The sample holds a few counts of this clone. This chain connects TRBV10-3 to TRBJ1-1; D is uncertain. Germline-derived CDR1 and CDR2 are ENHRY and SYGVKD. Trimming took 6 bases from V and 8 from J, leaving 19 bases between them. This CDR3 has 14 residues. The CDR3 nucleotides are TGTGCCATCAGAAATCCTCCCTCGGCCCTCGAAGCTTTCTTT. This translates into CAIRNPPSALEAFF.

The V and J genes are TRBV7-2 and TRBJ1-1; a possible D gene is TRBD1 (5 bases). The CDR3 covers 14 residues. Trimming pared 6 bases from V and 4 bases from J, leaving 15 bases between. CDR1 is SGHTA, CDR2 FQGNSA, per germline. CDR3 residues: CASRLGQGGTEAFF. DNA for the CDR3: TGTGCCAGCAGGCTCGGGCAGGGCGGCACTGAAGCTTTCTTT. The whole variable domain, remainder taken from reference TRBV7-2 and TRBJ1-1, is GAGVSQSPSNKVTEKGKDVELRCDPISGHTALYWYRQSLGQGLEFLIYFQGNSAPDKSGLPSDRFSAERTGGSVSTLTIQRTQQEDSAVYLCASRLGQGGTEAFFGQGTRLTVV.

The V gene is TRBV27, the J gene TRBJ1-1; 10 positions agree with TRBD1. V lost 4 bases to trimming and J lost 3 bases; unmatched junction nucleotides: 5. Looked up from germline, CDR1 is MNHEY and CDR2 is SMNVEV (reference sequence). CDR3 length: 15 amino acids. CDR3 DNA sequence: TGTGCCAGCAGTTCTTCCGGGACAGGGGACACTGAAGCTTTCTTT. Its protein is CASSSSGTGDTEAFF.

The chain employs TRBV19 and TRBJ2-7; D is undetermined. Germline loops: CDR1 LNHDA, CDR2 SQIVND (reference sequence). The CDR3 has 14 amino acids. Trimming took off 4 bases at V and 1 base at J, with 11 bases between the two ends. The CDR3 DNA reads TGTGCCAGTAGTACGACATTCCGATCCTACGAGCAGTACGTC. Residues: CASSTTFRSYEQYV.

The chain recombines TRBV2 with TRBJ2-6; D unresolved. Between the trimmed V and J ends, which lost 11 bases and 0 bases, there was a span of 11 bases. Per germline, CDR1 SNHLY and CDR2 FYNNEI. The CDR3 length is 14 residues. The DNA of the CDR3 is TGTGCCGGGGAAACCCGCTCTGGGGCCAACGTCCTGACTTTC. This encodes CAGETRSGANVLTF.

The V and J genes are TRBV27 and TRBJ1-1, with TRBD1 matching over 7 bases. The CDR3 is 13 amino acids. The germline V gene has CDR1 MNHEY and CDR2 SMNVEV (reference sequence). V was pared by 5 bases and J by 5 bases, with 5 bases of the junction left unmatched. In DNA, the CDR3 is TGTGCCAGCAGTCCACCAGGGGGAACTGAAGCTTTCTTT. It codes for CASSPPGGTEAFF.

The rearrangement links TRBV4-1 to TRBJ2-7, with 8 bases that match TRBD2. The CDR3 is 15 residues long. J gave up 3 bases and V 3 bases, and 7 bases lay outside the gene matches. The germline gives CDR1 MGHRA, CDR2 YSYEKL. The CDR3: CASSQGIAGNYEQYF. In DNA, the CDR3 is TGCGCCAGCAGCCAGGGTATAGCGGGGAACTACGAGCAGTACTTC.